This T cell receptor (beta chain) was identified during a study of cytomegalovirus exposure and HLA in healthy donors. This CDR3 comprises 14 residues. Per germline, CDR1 SNHLY and CDR2 FYNNEI. The V segment lost 4 bases and the J segment 2 bases; nucleotides outside the gene matches: 1. It was with 60 Vbeta and 13 Jbeta primers that the PCR ran. This table comes from immunoSEQ multiplex PCR, and its TCRdb copy is limited to in-frame clones, with some not included. The sample lists around 130,000 clones; more than 70% were seen once. This clone was detected only a few times. Its antigen is currently unknown. General study results and limits: By a later analysis, the bulk of CMV-associated TCR beta chains appeared HLA-restricted. Confirmation in vitro established that a few CMV-associated chains were specific for CMV antigens.

The source is a woman aged 30 to 39 in good health and CMV-seropositive. This chain connects TRBV2 to TRBJ2-5, with TRBD1 identical over 10 bases. What was sequenced was PBMCs. The CDR3 reads CASSGTGGQETQYF. CDR3 in DNA: TGTGCCAGCAGTGGGACAGGGGGTCAAGAGACCCAGTACTTC.